The 23 T cell receptor beta chains below all came from one sample that was sequenced in a study of CD8 T cell repertoires and HIV-1 epitope variants. These receptors' targets are unknown. Assay used: immunoSEQ multiplex PCR; TCRdb lists only in-frame clones, some missing. Here the sample spans about 5,600 clones, about two thirds being singletons. Sample: cultured CD8+ T cells derived from PBMCs. The receptors here all came from a male donor with HIV.

The chain joins TRBV5-6 to TRBJ1-6; 10 nucleotides line up with TRBD1. Germline assignment: CDR1 SGHDT and CDR2 YYEEEE. V was pared by 3 bases and J by 0 bases, with 6 bases of the junction left unmatched. CDR3 size: 18 residues. The CDR3 protein is CASSSDRGLSSYNSPLHF. CDR3 DNA sequence: TGTGCCAGCAGCTCCGACAGGGGGCTTAGCTCCTATAATTCACCCCTCCACTTT.

This chain joins TRBV5-3 and TRBJ1-5; D perhaps matches TRBD1 (5 bases). TRBV5-3 is labeled an ORF, and its function is uncertain. The CDR3 extends over 18 amino acids. V was pared by 4 bases and J by 4 bases, with 24 bases between. This CDR3 reads CARSRDLGRSSRNQPQHF. CDR3 bases: TGTGCCAGAAGCCGAGATCTGGGACGCTCAAGTAGGAATCAGCCCCAGCATTTT.

This clone counts as medium-sized. This sequence joins TRBV7-9 and TRBJ1-1; TRBD1 might be the D (6 bases). V shed 5 bases and J shed 5 bases, with 24 bases lying between them. The CDR3 extends over 17 amino acids. Germline V CDR1 and CDR2: SEHNR, FQNEAQ (reference sequence). The CDR3 DNA reads as TGTGCCAGCAGCCCCCGGGGGATGGGGGCATCGAGAACTGAAGCTTTCTTT. It is translated as CASSPRGMGASRTEAFF.

The rearrangement joins TRBV6-6 to TRBJ2-3; TRBD2 matches 12 bases. V shed 6 bases and J 2 bases; nucleotides not matched to a gene: 6. CDR3 length: 16 residues. The V gene's germline CDR1 is MNHNY and CDR2 SVGAGI (reference sequence). CDR3 in amino acids: CASSSGLAGSTDTQYF. CDR3 DNA sequence: TGTGCCAGCAGCTCCGGACTAGCGGGATCCACAGATACGCAGTATTTT.

This chain links TRBV4-2 with TRBJ1-1; unclear D gene. The CDR3 contains 13 residues. V shed 5 bases and J shed 1 base, with 8 bases lying between them. The V gene's germline CDR1 is LGHNA and CDR2 YNFKEQ. In DNA form, the CDR3 reads TGTGCCAGCAGCTTGGCCGGGAACACTGAAGCTTTCTTT. Its protein is CASSLAGNTEAFF.

The chain links TRBV10-3 to TRBJ2-5; D is possibly TRBD1 or TRBD2 (5 bases each). The CDR3 totals 13 residues. Trimming shortened V by 2 bases and J by 14 bases, and 18 bases separated the two germline ends. Germline CDR1 reads ENHRY; CDR2 reads SYGVKD. The CDR3 sequence is CAISEDRWGPQYF. In DNA, the CDR3 is TGTGCCATCAGTGAGGATCGCTGGGGACCGCAATACTTC.

The V gene is TRBV7-6, the J gene TRBJ2-7, with D perhaps TRBD1 (5 bases). The CDR3 is 13 amino acids. The germline gives CDR1 SGHVS, CDR2 FNYEAQ. The V end was cut by 1 base, the J end by 5 bases, with 9 bases between. CDR3 sequence reads: CASSLGQGHEQYF. CDR3 coding DNA: TGTGCCAGCAGCTTAGGGCAGGGCCACGAGCAGTACTTC.

This clone turned up a few times. The chain employs TRBV4-3 and TRBJ2-2; TRBD1 matches 10 bases. V trimming: 8 bases; J trimming: 5 bases; junction bases outside the gene matches: 5. This CDR3 has 14 residues. Per the germline V gene, CDR1 is LGHNA and CDR2 is YSLEER. CDR3 coding DNA: TGCGCCAGCTCCGGGACAGGGGTTACCGGGGAGCTGTTTTTT. It is translated as CASSGTGVTGELFF.

V and J are TRBV10-2 and TRBJ1-1; no firm D call. V was pared by 0 bases and J by 11 bases, with 7 bases between. Looked up from germline, CDR1 is WSHSY and CDR2 is SAAADI. This CDR3 spans 11 amino acids. CDR3 DNA sequence: TGCGCCAGCAGTGAGTCTCCGAAGGCTTTCTTT. Residues: CASSESPKAFF.

The V gene is TRBV15, the J gene TRBJ2-5, with D tentatively TRBD1 or TRBD2 (5 bases each). Germline CDR1 LNHNV, CDR2 YYDKDF (reference sequence). The germline V and J ends were trimmed by 1 base and 4 bases, with 13 bases remaining between them. The CDR3 consists of 15 residues. DNA of the CDR3: TGTGCCACCAGCAGAGCGCGTGGGGGTTCAGAGACCCAGTACTTC. Amino acid sequence: CATSRARGGSETQYF.

The V call is TRBV6-5, the J call TRBJ1-5; D not resolved. In germline, CDR1 is MNHEY, CDR2 SVGAGI. Trimming pared 2 bases from V and 8 bases from J, leaving 13 bases between. This CDR3 is built from 14 residues. CDR3 in DNA: TGTGCCAGCAGTTACAGCTCGCCCCTCGAGCCCCAGCATTTT. This codes for CASSYSSPLEPQHF.

This sequence joins TRBV13 and TRBJ2-2, with D perhaps assigned TRBD1 or TRBD2 (5 bases each). Trimming took off 4 bases at V and 8 bases at J, with 20 bases between the two ends. The CDR3 length is 16 residues. The germline V gene encodes CDR1 PRHDT and CDR2 FYEKMQ (reference sequence). The CDR3 loop is CASSSAEWGILGELFF. The CDR3 DNA follows: TGTGCCAGCAGCTCCGCGGAATGGGGGATTTTAGGGGAGCTGTTTTTT. Drawing the rest from reference TRBV13 and TRBJ2-2, the complete variable domain is AAGVIQSPRHLIKEKRETATLKCYPIPRHDTVYWYQQGPGQDPQFLISFYEKMQSDKGSIPDRFSAQQFSDYHSELNMSSLELGDSALYFCASSSAEWGILGELFFGEGSRLTVL.

This sequence joins TRBV28 and TRBJ2-7; TRBD2 matches 12 bases. V trimming: 2 bases; J trimming: 7 bases; junction bases outside the gene matches: 9. Germline V gives CDR1 MDHEN, CDR2 SYDVKM. The CDR3 is made up of 16 amino acids. The CDR3 DNA is TGTGCCAGCAGTTTACTTCTAGCGGGGGGGCCCGGGGAGCAGTACTTC. This codes for CASSLLLAGGPGEQYF.

V and J are TRBV5-4 and TRBJ1-2, with TRBD1 identical over 8 bases. The CDR3 runs to 15 residues. The V segment lost 2 bases and the J segment 5 bases; nucleotides outside the gene matches: 8. Germline V gene lookup returns CDR1 SGHNT and CDR2 YYREEE (reference sequence). The CDR3 DNA is TGTGCCAGCAGCTTTAATGGACAGGGTCTTTATGGCTACACCTTC. Encoded protein: CASSFNGQGLYGYTF.

The chain couples TRBV11-2 to TRBJ1-3; no clear D. CDR1 is SGHAT and CDR2 is FQNNGV in the germline V gene. Trimming cost V 2 bases and J 0 bases, with 2 bases left between them. The CDR3 length is 13 residues. The CDR3, as DNA: TGTGCCAGCAGCTTATTCTCTGGAAACACCATATATTTT. Translating gives CASSLFSGNTIYF.

Here the CDR3 reads CASSSRTGRSILAAGELFF. Written as DNA, the CDR3 is TGTGCCAGCAGCTCCCGGACAGGGAGGTCGATCCTCGCGGCCGGGGAGCTGTTTTTT. This chain connects TRBV21-1 to TRBJ2-2; TRBD1, as called in the table, went unchecked against the DNA. TRBV21-1 is recorded as a pseudogene. The CDR3 runs 19 residues.

V gene TRBV9 combines with J gene TRBJ1-3; tentatively, D is TRBD1 (5 bases). Germline V gene data show CDR1 as SGDLS and CDR2 as YYNGEE. This CDR3 has 16 amino acids. V was pared by 2 bases and J by 0 bases, with 12 bases between. DNA for the CDR3: TGTGCCAGCAGCGTTGACAGCCTTAACTCTGGAAACACCATATATTTT. Translating it yields CASSVDSLNSGNTIYF. Based on the CDR3 plus reference TRBV9 and TRBJ1-3, the full variable domain is DSGVTQTPKHLITATGQRVTLRCSPRSGDLSVYWYQQSLDQGLQFLIQYYNGEERAKGNILERFSAQQFPDLHSELNLSSLELGDSALYFCASSVDSLNSGNTIYFGEGSWLTVV.

The chain joins TRBV5-8 to TRBJ2-2; 7 bases map to TRBD1. With V trimmed by 2 bases and J by 2 bases, 3 bases remained unmatched. Germline V lookup: CDR1 SGHTS, CDR2 YDEGEE. The CDR3 runs 15 residues. The CDR3 is CASSFTGENTGELFF. The CDR3, as DNA: TGTGCCAGCAGCTTTACAGGGGAAAACACCGGGGAGCTGTTTTTT.

This clone was seen a handful of times. V gene TRBV6-5 combines with J gene TRBJ1-1, with D perhaps TRBD1 (5 bases). The V and J ends lost 2 bases and 4 bases respectively, with 14 bases between them. The germline CDR1 and CDR2 sequences are MNHEY and SVGAGI. This CDR3 has 15 residues. Here the CDR3 reads CASSYGAGGSTEAFF. The DNA for the CDR3 is TGTGCCAGCAGTTACGGGGCGGGAGGGAGCACTGAAGCTTTCTTT.

This rearrangement joins TRBV6-6 to TRBJ2-1; no firm D call. The ends were cut back, 4 bases at V and 9 bases at J, with 10 bases in the middle. Looked up from germline, CDR1 is MNHNY and CDR2 is SVGAGI (reference sequence). The length of the CDR3 is 12 residues. CDR3 protein: CASSWSGGEQFF. CDR3 in DNA: TGTGCCAGCAGTTGGTCCGGCGGTGAGCAGTTCTTC.

There are a few counts of this clone. The chain employs TRBV11-2 and TRBJ2-1, with D perhaps matching TRBD1 or TRBD2 (5 bases each). Trimming took off 5 bases at V and 8 bases at J, with 22 bases between the two ends. There are 16 residues in the CDR3. CDR1 and CDR2 from the germline V gene are SGHAT and FQNNGV. Here the CDR3 DNA reads TGTGCCAGCAGCCCTACAGGCGGACCCGCGGAGGATGAGCAGTTCTTC. This codes for CASSPTGGPAEDEQFF.

V usage is TRBV4-3 and J usage is TRBJ1-2; 12 bases match TRBD1. The CDR3 consists of 16 residues. V lost 0 bases and J lost 8; bases outside the gene matches: 7. Germline V gene data show CDR1 as LGHNA and CDR2 as YSLEER. CDR3 nucleotides: TGCGCCAGCAGCCAAGATCGGGGGACAGGGGGCATCGGCTACACCTTC. This sequence encodes CASSQDRGTGGIGYTF.

The gene calls are TRBV19 and TRBJ1-5; D uncertain. Trimming took off 3 bases at V and 2 bases at J, with 11 bases between the two ends. This CDR3 comprises 15 residues. Germline assignment: CDR1 LNHDA and CDR2 SQIVND (reference sequence). CDR3 nucleotides: TGTGCCAGTAGTATTGGAGGGATCGGCAATCAGCCCCAGCATTTT. It is translated as CASSIGGIGNQPQHF.